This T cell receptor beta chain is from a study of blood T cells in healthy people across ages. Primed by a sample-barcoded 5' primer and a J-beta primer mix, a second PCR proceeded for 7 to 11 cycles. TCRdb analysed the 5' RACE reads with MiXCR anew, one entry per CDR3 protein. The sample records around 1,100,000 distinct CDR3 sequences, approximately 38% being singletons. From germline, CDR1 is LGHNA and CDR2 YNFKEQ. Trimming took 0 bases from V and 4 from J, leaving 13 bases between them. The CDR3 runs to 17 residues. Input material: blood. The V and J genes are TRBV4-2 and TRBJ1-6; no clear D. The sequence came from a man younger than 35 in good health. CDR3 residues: CASSQDVRPRYNSPLHF. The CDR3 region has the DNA TGTGCCAGCAGCCAAGATGTCAGGCCCCGGTATAATTCACCCCTCCACTTT.